This TCR beta chain stems from a study of T cell repertoires in cytomegalovirus infection. Study overall: Both CMV infection and a matching HLA type were indicated by public TCR beta signatures.

As regards this clonotype: What it binds is unknown.

In TCRdb, the reads were re-called with MiXCR into one record per CDR3 protein. The sample carries some 400,000 distinct CDR3 sequences, approximately 31% recorded once. Study observations and caveats: HLA-C-restricted CMV clonotypes gave the most frequent clonotype in two of eight donors. CMV carriers with the relevant HLA were identified by cumulative public TCR beta family frequency.

Germline CDR1 and CDR2: LNHDA and SQIVND (reference sequence). This CDR3 has 14 amino acids. V was shortened by 9 bases and J by 0 bases, with 13 bases between the two germline ends. The TCR was taken from a human donor in good health (CMV status not recorded). Some clones in this sample may be carry-over from other donors' samples. The sequencing input was PBMCs. The chain couples TRBV19 to TRBJ2-3; a possible D gene is TRBD2 (6 bases). The DNA for the CDR3 is TGTGCCAGCGAGGGACTGGATAGCACAGATACGCAGTATTTT. This codes for CASEGLDSTDTQYF.